The T cell receptor beta chain under discussion was sequenced for a study of T cells in Graves' hyperthyroidism and ophthalmopathy. Note on this clonotype: The antigen is unknown. A read error may be the cause here, since a much bigger clone is one base away.

The CDR3 has 18 residues. Trimming pared 4 bases from V and 4 bases from J, leaving 23 bases between. CDR1 is SGHNT and CDR2 is YYREEE in the germline V gene (reference sequence). Diagnosis of hyperthyroidism was new in patients aged 18 to 65, and its duration was under 2 months. Using 9.5 to 10 ml of fresh peripheral blood, PBMCs were prepared. Study-level findings and limits: Ophthalmopathy was model-predicted a median roughly 6.5 months pre-onset. Also found in blood were most expanded thyroid clonotypes above 0.001.

Amplification of TCR beta CDR3 regions used RNA as the template. Using the HTBI primer set, a first-round RT-PCR was run on the TCR CDR3. TCRdb fed the multiplex PCR reads into MiXCR, producing one record per CDR3 protein. The sample yields about 96,000 distinct CDR3 sequences, 51% seen once. The chain recombines TRBV5-4 with TRBJ2-2; possibly TRBD2 for D (7 bases). The sequence derives from a woman aged 40-49 years with Graves' hyperthyroidism. Input material: blood. The DNA of the CDR3 is TGTGCCAGCAGCCAGGTCCCGGGACTAACGGGGGCCACCGGGGAGCTGTTTTTT. Its protein product is CASSQVPGLTGATGELFF.